One sample yielded the 13 T cell receptor beta chains listed below, sequenced in a study of patients and donors after allogeneic stem cell transplantation. TCRdb reprocessed the RT-PCR reads via MiXCR and lists one record per CDR3 protein. The sample yields roughly 960,000 distinct CDR3 sequences, over 15% seen once. The specimen sequenced was blood, either unsorted or a sorted T cell fraction (not recorded which). The receptors here all came from a human donor who was either an allogeneic HSCT recipient or a stem cell or donor lymphocyte infusion donor (not recorded which). It is not recorded whose cells these are; they may come from a transplant donor.

The J gene is TRBJ2-1, the V gene TRBV25-1, with TRBD1 matching 10 bases. Germline CDR1 is MGHDK and CDR2 is SYGVNS. The CDR3 sequence is 16 residues long. V shed 2 bases, J shed 3 bases, and the junction held 4 bases outside the gene matches. CDR3 nucleotides: TGTGCCAGCAGTGAAGGGCGGACAGGGGGCTACAATGAGCAGTTCTTC. Amino acid sequence: CASSEGRTGGYNEQFF.

This sequence joins TRBV12-3 or TRBV12-4 and TRBJ2-1, with 10 bases matching TRBD1. The junction had 6 bases not matched to a gene; V was cut back by 3 bases and J by 4 bases. This CDR3 contains 16 residues. CDR3 amino acids: CASSFREGQGYNEQFF. The DNA for the CDR3 is TGTGCCAGCAGTTTTCGCGAGGGACAGGGGTACAATGAGCAGTTCTTC.

This CDR3 is CASNRGGTQYF. CDR3 nucleotide sequence: TGTGCCAGCAATCGCGGGGGGACCCAGTACTTC. V and J are TRBV7-9 and TRBJ2-5; TRBD2 matches at 7 bases. CDR3 length equals 11 residues. V was clipped by 7 bases and J by 7 bases; unmatched bases: 3. Germline lookup yields CDR1 SEHNR and CDR2 FQNEAQ (reference sequence).

V and J are TRBV2 and TRBJ2-3; 7 nucleotides line up with TRBD2. The V segment lost 3 bases and the J segment 2 bases; nucleotides outside the gene matches: 5. The CDR3 covers 15 residues. The germline V gene has CDR1 SNHLY and CDR2 FYNNEI. The CDR3 is CASSEGRGFTDTQYF. CDR3 DNA: TGTGCCAGCAGTGAGGGGCGGGGGTTCACAGATACGCAGTATTTT.

V is TRBV3-1 and J is TRBJ2-1; 9 nucleotides align to TRBD2. V was pared by 1 base and J by 3 bases, with 4 bases of the junction left unmatched. The CDR3 runs 16 residues. Germline CDR1 reads LGHDT; CDR2 reads YNNKEL (reference sequence). CDR3 sequence reads: CASSQASGRNYNEQFF. The CDR3 DNA sequence: TGTGCCAGCAGCCAAGCGAGCGGGAGGAACTACAATGAGCAGTTCTTC.

This rearrangement joins TRBV11-3 to TRBJ2-3; D is perhaps TRBD1 or TRBD2 (5 bases each). The CDR3 sequence is 15 residues long. Looked up from germline, CDR1 is SGHNT and CDR2 is YENEEA. V dropped 6 bases and J dropped 1 base, with 14 bases sitting between them. The CDR3 loop reads CASSPGGIGTDTQYF. CDR3 sequence (DNA): TGTGCCAGCAGTCCTGGGGGAATCGGCACAGATACGCAGTATTTT.

To note about this clonotype: This could be a read error, since a much larger clone is one nucleotide away. The CDR3 loop reads CASSQGDSTYEQYF. In DNA form, the CDR3 reads TGCGCCAGCAGCCAAGGGGACAGCACCTACGAGCAGTACTTC. The chain recombines TRBV4-3 with TRBJ2-7, with 7 bases fitting TRBD1. Germline V gene sequence: CDR1 LGHNA, CDR2 YSLEER. The CDR3 is 14 residues long. J was trimmed by 2 bases and V by 1 base; bases with no gene match: 2.

This clonotype came up a few times. The chain recombines TRBV12-3 or TRBV12-4 with TRBJ2-3; D may be TRBD1 or TRBD2 (5 bases each). This CDR3 contains 17 residues. V lost 6 bases, J lost 4 bases, and 23 bases lay in between. CDR3: CASSYQRGPRGADTQYF. In nucleotides, the CDR3 is TGTGCCAGCAGCTACCAGAGGGGCCCTAGGGGCGCAGATACGCAGTATTTT.

This clonotype was seen more than once but under ten times. The CDR3 region has the DNA TGTGCCACCAGTGATCCCCCGACGGTAGGAACTGGTGAGACCCAGTACTTC. Translating it yields CATSDPPTVGTGETQYF. The rearrangement links TRBV24-1 to TRBJ2-5; D remains ambiguous. Germline V gene data show CDR1 as KGHDR and CDR2 as SFDVKD. CDR3 length: 17 amino acids. Deletions cut 3 bases from V and 5 bases from J, with 21 bases between.

This chain uses TRBV2 with TRBJ1-5; possible D gene TRBD1, 6 bases. The CDR3 has 14 amino acids. Germline loops: CDR1 SNHLY, CDR2 FYNNEI. Trimming removed 2 bases at V and 7 bases at J, with 12 bases between. The CDR3 sequence: CASSEKQGGQPQHF. The CDR3 bases are TGTGCCAGCAGTGAAAAACAGGGAGGCCAGCCCCAGCATTTT.

This clonotype was observed a handful of times. The CDR3 DNA follows: TGTGCCAGCAGCGTAGTCCCTAACGGGTATAATGGCTACACCTTC. It yields the protein CASSVVPNGYNGYTF. This chain joins TRBV9 and TRBJ1-2; D unresolved. Trimming stripped 0 bases from V and 6 bases from J, with 15 bases between. The CDR3 covers 15 residues. CDR1 SGDLS and CDR2 YYNGEE come from the germline V gene.

This clonotype showed up many times. The chain has TRBV4-3 and TRBJ1-1, with D perhaps matching TRBD1 (6 bases). The germline CDR1 and CDR2 sequences are LGHNA and YSLEER. This CDR3 has 14 residues. V lost 1 base and J 1 base, leaving 7 bases between the germline ends. The DNA for the CDR3 is TGCGCCAGCAGCCAAGGGACAGCGAACACTGAAGCTTTCTTT. Protein product: CASSQGTANTEAFF.

The CDR3 here is CASSVGELSSYEQYF. The CDR3 DNA sequence: TGTGCCAGCAGCGTAGGGGAGCTGAGCTCCTACGAGCAGTACTTC. The chain recombines TRBV9 with TRBJ2-7, with a tentative D call TRBD2 (5 bases). In germline, CDR1 is SGDLS, CDR2 YYNGEE. The CDR3 sequence is 15 residues long. The V gene lost 0 bases and the J gene lost 0 bases, with 10 bases spanning the gap.